This T cell receptor (beta chain) was sequenced during a study of blood T cell repertoires in COVID-19. Across the study: Donors in the United States, Italy and Spain gave samples during acute or convalescent COVID-19. Sources were T cells, B-cell-depleted T cells, or PBMCs; the material itself was cDNA or gDNA.

Cohort assignment relied on participant-reported clinical history. Produced via immunoSEQ multiplex PCR; TCRdb's table is partial and in-frame only. The sample records some 230,000 clones, around 87% being singletons. This clone was seen a few times. This CDR3 contains 15 residues. Germline CDR1 and CDR2: WNHNN and SYGVQD (reference sequence). Trimming took off 0 bases at V and 4 bases at J, with 12 bases between the two ends. The chain employs TRBV10-1 and TRBJ1-1; no reliable D call. The sample consisted of PBMCs or T cells enriched from blood (not recorded which). The sequence derives from a woman aged 18 to 35 in a cohort exposed to, infected with or recovered from COVID-19 (not recorded which). As DNA, the CDR3 is TGCGCCAGCAGTGAGTCGAACGCAGGCATCACTGAAGCTTTCTTT. Translation gives CASSESNAGITEAFF.